The 7 T cell receptor beta chains below all came from one sample that was sequenced in a study of CD8 T cells in ankylosing spondylitis. TCRdb re-derived calls from the 5' RACE reads in MiXCR, one entry per CDR3 protein. The sample lists 200,000 to 300,000 distinct CDR3 sequences, more than 9% seen once, with approximately 2.5% in the top ten. The sequenced sample consisted of blood, either unsorted or a sorted T cell fraction (not recorded which). The receptors were gathered from a male donor with ankylosing spondylitis or in good health (not recorded which).

This clonotype was recorded many times. V gene TRBV3-1 combines with J gene TRBJ2-5; D not certain. V lost 1 base, J lost 4 bases, and 16 bases lay in between. The CDR3 has 16 residues. Germline CDR1 and CDR2: LGHDT and YNNKEL (reference sequence). This CDR3 reads CASSQGAGAAPETQYF. CDR3 DNA sequence: TGTGCCAGCAGCCAAGGGGCCGGAGCAGCCCCAGAGACCCAGTACTTC.

This clonotype showed up many times. The CDR3 reads CSATDQAFSYNEQFF. The CDR3 bases are TGCAGTGCTACTGACCAGGCATTCTCCTACAATGAGCAGTTCTTC. The chain employs TRBV20-1 and TRBJ2-1; unclear D gene. There are 15 residues in the CDR3. Trimming pared 4 bases from V and 0 bases from J, leaving 13 bases between. In germline, CDR1 is DFQATT, CDR2 SNEGSKA (reference sequence).

This chain links TRBV7-9 with TRBJ1-2, with a tentative D call TRBD1 (6 bases). The V gene's germline CDR1 is SEHNR and CDR2 FQNEAQ (reference sequence). CDR3 length: 16 amino acids. V lost 4 bases, J lost 4 bases, and 19 bases lay in between. The CDR3: CASSSVWGADSYGYTF. The DNA of the CDR3 is TGTGCCAGCAGCTCCGTTTGGGGGGCCGACTCCTATGGCTACACCTTC. Supplemented by reference TRBV7-9 and TRBJ1-2, the full variable domain reads DTGVSQNPRHKITKRGQNVTFRCDPISEHNRLYWYRQTLGQGPEFLTYFQNEAQLEKSRLLSDRFSAERPKGSFSTLEIQRTEQGDSAMYLCASSSVWGADSYGYTFGSGTRLTVV.

The V gene is TRBV5-1, the J gene TRBJ2-5, with D possibly being TRBD1 or TRBD2 (7 bases each). V gave up 4 bases and J gave up 1 base, with 17 bases separating them. There are 16 residues in the CDR3. Germline lookup yields CDR1 SGHRS and CDR2 YFSETQ. The CDR3 is CASSQGDYDTQETQYF. The CDR3 DNA reads as TGCGCCAGCAGCCAGGGGGACTACGACACCCAAGAGACCCAGTACTTC.

This clonotype has at least ten counts. The gene calls are TRBV12-3 or TRBV12-4 and TRBJ1-5; unclear D gene. Trimming cost V 5 bases and J 7 bases, with 12 bases left between them. The CDR3 consists of 13 residues. The CDR3 loop reads CASSRQVSQPQHF. The CDR3 DNA reads as TGTGCCAGCAGTCGGCAGGTATCCCAGCCCCAGCATTTT.

This clonotype was detected ten times or more. This sequence joins TRBV5-1 and TRBJ2-1; D tentatively fits TRBD1 or TRBD2 (6 bases each). Germline V gene sequence: CDR1 SGHRS, CDR2 YFSETQ. The germline V and J ends were trimmed by 1 base and 2 bases, with 22 bases remaining between them. The CDR3 has 19 residues. CDR3 bases: TGCGCCAGCAGCTTGCGAGGGGGGACCCCTCCCCTAGCCTACAATGAGCAGTTCTTC. Translated: CASSLRGGTPPLAYNEQFF.

The table lists this clonotype with many counts. In nucleotides, the CDR3 is TGTGCCAGCAGCTTAGAGCCCTATGGCTACACCTTC. Encoded protein: CASSLEPYGYTF. The chain couples TRBV7-9 to TRBJ1-2; D gene unclear. The CDR3 totals 12 residues. V lost 1 base to trimming and J lost 4 bases, with 4 bases between them. Germline V gene sequence: CDR1 SEHNR, CDR2 FQNEAQ (reference sequence).